This T cell receptor beta chain is drawn from a study of somatic mutations in cytotoxic T cells in rheumatoid arthritis. Turning to the study itself: Flow cytometry sorted some V beta antibody-stained T-cell populations to nearly 100% purity, V beta1+ cells among them being sequenced for TCRB.

Controls that were healthy consisted of blood donors whose median age was roughly 56 years (range about 21-70), with around 60% female. Germline V gene sequence: CDR1 PRHDT, CDR2 FYEKMQ (reference sequence). This CDR3 spans 13 amino acids. The V segment lost 5 bases and the J segment 3 bases; nucleotides outside the gene matches: 3. General study findings and limits: Rheumatoid arthritis patients showed CD8+ clonality increasing with age, unlike healthy controls.

On this clone itself: Antigen: not known.

Method: immunoSEQ multiplex PCR; TCRdb's copy keeps in-frame clones and lacks some. The sample shows about 25,000 clones, roughly 82% of them seen only once. The chain links TRBV13 to TRBJ2-7; 8 positions agree with TRBD1. Sequences were obtained from CD8+ T cells sorted from blood. The receptor comes from a man aged 45 to 65 in good health. CDR3 DNA: TGTGCCAGCAGCCCAGGACAGGGCTACGAGCAGTACTTC. As protein: CASSPGQGYEQYF.